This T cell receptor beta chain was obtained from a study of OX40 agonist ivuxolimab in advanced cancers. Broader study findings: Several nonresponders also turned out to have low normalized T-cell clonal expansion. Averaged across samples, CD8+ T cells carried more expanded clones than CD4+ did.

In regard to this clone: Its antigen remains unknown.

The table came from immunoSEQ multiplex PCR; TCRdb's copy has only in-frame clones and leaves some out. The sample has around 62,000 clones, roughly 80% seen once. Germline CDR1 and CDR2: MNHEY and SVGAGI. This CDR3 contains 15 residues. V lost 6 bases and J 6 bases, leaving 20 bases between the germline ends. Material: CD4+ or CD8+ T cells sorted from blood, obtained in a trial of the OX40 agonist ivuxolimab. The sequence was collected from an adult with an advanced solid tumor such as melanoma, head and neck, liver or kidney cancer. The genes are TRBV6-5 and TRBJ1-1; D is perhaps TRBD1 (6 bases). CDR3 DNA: TGTGCCAGCAGACCCTACAGGGAGGGGTTGGCTGAAGCTTTCTTT. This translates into CASRPYREGLAEAFF.